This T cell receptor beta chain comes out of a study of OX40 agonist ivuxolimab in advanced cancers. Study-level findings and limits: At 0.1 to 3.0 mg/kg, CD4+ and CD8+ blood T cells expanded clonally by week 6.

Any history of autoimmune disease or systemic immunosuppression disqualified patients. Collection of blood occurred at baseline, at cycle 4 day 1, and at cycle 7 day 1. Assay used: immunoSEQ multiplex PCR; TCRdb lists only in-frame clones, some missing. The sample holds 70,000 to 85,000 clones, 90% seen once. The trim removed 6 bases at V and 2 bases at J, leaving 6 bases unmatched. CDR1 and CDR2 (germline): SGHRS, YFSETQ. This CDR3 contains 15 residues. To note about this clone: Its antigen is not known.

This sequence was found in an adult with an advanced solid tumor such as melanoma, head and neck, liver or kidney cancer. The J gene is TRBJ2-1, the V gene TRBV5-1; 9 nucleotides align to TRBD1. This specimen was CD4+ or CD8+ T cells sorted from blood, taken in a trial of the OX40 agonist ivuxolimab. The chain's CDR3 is CASNWGTGTYNEQFF. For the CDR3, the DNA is TGCGCCAGCAACTGGGGGACAGGGACCTACAATGAGCAGTTCTTC.